This TCR beta chain is from a study of T cell responses to AZD1222 COVID-19 vaccine. Here immunoSEQ multiplex PCR was the method, and the copy in TCRdb shows in-frame clones only, minus some. Of fewer than 180,000 clones in the sample, approximately 94% were seen once. Germline lookup yields CDR1 MNHEY and CDR2 SMNVEV (reference sequence). J was trimmed by 7 bases and V by 6 bases; bases with no gene match: 15. This CDR3 is built from 16 residues. The chain combines TRBV27 with TRBJ2-1, with 7 bases that match TRBD1. The starting material was peripheral blood, obtained on day 0 of AZD1222 vaccination. The clonotype comes from an adult in good health. CDR3: CASRKRTGTVTNEQFF. The CDR3 bases are TGTGCCAGCAGAAAACGAACCGGGACAGTAACGAATGAGCAGTTCTTC.